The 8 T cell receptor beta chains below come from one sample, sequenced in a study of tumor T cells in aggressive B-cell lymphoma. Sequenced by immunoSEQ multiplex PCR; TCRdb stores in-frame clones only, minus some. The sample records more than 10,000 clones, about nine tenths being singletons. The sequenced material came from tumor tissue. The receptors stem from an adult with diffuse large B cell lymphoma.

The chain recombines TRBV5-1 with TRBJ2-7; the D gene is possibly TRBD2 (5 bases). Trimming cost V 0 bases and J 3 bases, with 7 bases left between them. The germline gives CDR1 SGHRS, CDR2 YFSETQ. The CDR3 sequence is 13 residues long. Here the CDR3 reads CASSLGAGYEQYF. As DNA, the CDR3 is TGCGCCAGCAGCTTGGGGGCGGGCTACGAGCAGTACTTC.

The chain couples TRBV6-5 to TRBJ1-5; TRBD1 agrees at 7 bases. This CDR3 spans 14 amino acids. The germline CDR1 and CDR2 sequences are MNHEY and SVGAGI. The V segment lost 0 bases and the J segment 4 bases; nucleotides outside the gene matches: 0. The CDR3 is CASSYSQGNQPQHF. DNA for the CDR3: TGTGCCAGCAGTTACTCACAGGGGAATCAGCCCCAGCATTTT.

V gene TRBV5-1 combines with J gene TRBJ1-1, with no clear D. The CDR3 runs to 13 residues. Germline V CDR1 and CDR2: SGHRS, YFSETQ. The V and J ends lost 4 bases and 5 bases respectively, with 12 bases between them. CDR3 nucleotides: TGCGCCAGCAGCGCGACGGGGATAACTGAAGCTTTCTTT. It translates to CASSATGITEAFF.

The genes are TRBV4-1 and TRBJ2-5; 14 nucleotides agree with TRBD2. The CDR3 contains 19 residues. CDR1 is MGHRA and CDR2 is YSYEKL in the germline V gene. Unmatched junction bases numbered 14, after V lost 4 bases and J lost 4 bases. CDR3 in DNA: TGCGCCAGCAGCCTCTTATTTGGACTAGCGGGAGGTGGTGGAGAGACCCAGTACTTC. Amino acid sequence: CASSLLFGLAGGGGETQYF.

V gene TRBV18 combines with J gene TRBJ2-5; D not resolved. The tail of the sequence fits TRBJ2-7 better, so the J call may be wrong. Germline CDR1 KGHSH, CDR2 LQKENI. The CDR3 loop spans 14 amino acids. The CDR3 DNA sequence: TGTGCCAGCTCACCAACAGCATCTGTCTACGAGCAGTACTTC. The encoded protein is CASSPTASVYEQYF.

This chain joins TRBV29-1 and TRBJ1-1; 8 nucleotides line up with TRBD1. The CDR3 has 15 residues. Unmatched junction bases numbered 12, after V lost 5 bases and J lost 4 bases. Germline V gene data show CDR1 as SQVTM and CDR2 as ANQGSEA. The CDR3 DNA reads TGCAGCGTTTTCAAGCAGGGGGCGGATGGCACTGAAGCTTTCTTT. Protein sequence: CSVFKQGADGTEAFF. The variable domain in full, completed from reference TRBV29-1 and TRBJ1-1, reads SAVISQKPSRDICQRGTSLTIQCQVDSQVTMMFWYRQQPGQSLTLIATANQGSEATYESGFVIDKFPISRPNLTFSTLTVSNMSPEDSSIYLCSVFKQGADGTEAFFGQGTRLTVV.

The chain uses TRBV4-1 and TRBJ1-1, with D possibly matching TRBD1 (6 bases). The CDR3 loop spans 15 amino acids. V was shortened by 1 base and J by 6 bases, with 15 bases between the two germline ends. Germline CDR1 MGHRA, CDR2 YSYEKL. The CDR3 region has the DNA TGCGCCAGCAGCCAAGTTCCCGGGGAGGGGGCTGAAGCTTTCTTT. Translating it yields CASSQVPGEGAEAFF.

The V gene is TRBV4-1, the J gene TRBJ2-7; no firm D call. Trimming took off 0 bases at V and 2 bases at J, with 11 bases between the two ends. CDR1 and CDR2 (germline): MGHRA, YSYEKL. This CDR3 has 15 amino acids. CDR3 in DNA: TGCGCCAGCAGCCAAGATCGAGGCAGTCCCTACGAGCAGTACTTC. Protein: CASSQDRGSPYEQYF.